The sequence of this T cell receptor beta chain was determined in a study of T cells in Graves' hyperthyroidism and ophthalmopathy. Germline V gene data show CDR1 as SGHTA and CDR2 as FQGNSA. The V gene end was trimmed by 5 bases and the J gene end by 13 bases; junction bases not matched to a gene: 8. There are 14 residues in the CDR3. RNA transcripts yielded amplified TCR beta CDR3 regions. HTBI primers were the set used in a first-round RT-PCR of the TCR CDR3. Using its own MiXCR run on the multiplex PCR reads, TCRdb lists one record per CDR3 protein. Of 500,000 or so distinct CDR3 sequences in the sample, about 15% were seen once. This clonotype was recorded at least ten times.

Sequenced: blood. The source of this sequence is a woman aged 30 to 39 with Graves' ophthalmopathy. The chain recombines TRBV7-2 with TRBJ2-1; the match to TRBD2 covers 13 bases. CDR3 residues: CASSPLGTSGEQFF. Written as DNA, the CDR3 is TGTGCCAGCAGCCCCCTGGGGACTAGCGGGGAACAGTTCTTC. The full variable domain, rest sourced from reference TRBV7-2 and TRBJ2-1, is GAGVSQSPSNKVTEKGKDVELRCDPISGHTALYWYRQSLGQGLEFLIYFQGNSAPDKSGLPSDRFSAERTGGSVSTLTIQRTQQEDSAVYLCASSPLGTSGEQFFGPGTRLTVL.